The 5 T cell receptor beta chains given below trace back to one sample, sequenced in a study of blood T cell repertoires in COVID-19. Libraries were prepared by immunoSEQ multiplex PCR; TCRdb keeps only in-frame clonotypes and omits some of them. The data show 250,000 to 400,000 clones, roughly 85% seen once. The sequencing sample was made of PBMCs or T cells enriched from blood (not recorded which). These receptors all come from a woman aged 25 to 39 who had been exposed to COVID-19.

The chain couples TRBV5-1 to TRBJ2-7; 9 bases fit TRBD2. J lost 7 bases, V lost 5 bases, and 13 bases had no gene match. This CDR3 has 15 amino acids. Germline assignment: CDR1 SGHRS and CDR2 YFSETQ. CDR3 protein: CASSLNLAGTGEQYF. The CDR3 bases are TGCGCCAGCAGTCTGAACCTAGCGGGAACAGGTGAGCAGTACTTC.

This chain links TRBV4-3 with TRBJ1-2, with 7 bases aligning to TRBD1. Germline lookup yields CDR1 LGHNA and CDR2 YSLEER. The CDR3 extends over 15 amino acids. Trimming took 1 base from V and 7 from J; bases not matched to a gene: 9. CDR3 nucleotides: TGCGCCAGCAGCCAAGGCCGGGACAGATTGTCTGGCTACACCTTC. This encodes CASSQGRDRLSGYTF.

The CDR3 region has the DNA TGTGCCAGCAGGGCTAGTCTATATCAGCCCCAGCATTTT. It translates to CASRASLYQPQHF. The chain combines TRBV12-3 or TRBV12-4 with TRBJ1-5; no reliable D call. Trimming shortened V by 6 bases and J by 5 bases, and 11 bases separated the two germline ends. The CDR3 spans 13 residues.

The chain joins TRBV16 to TRBJ1-1; 7 nucleotides match TRBD1. The trim removed 9 bases at V and 1 base at J, leaving 5 bases unmatched. The germline gives CDR1 KGHSY, CDR2 FQNENV. CDR3 length equals 13 residues. The CDR3 DNA reads as TGTGCCAGTTCGCGACAGGGGAACACTGAAGCTTTCTTT. Amino acids: CASSRQGNTEAFF.

This clone was seen more than once but under ten times. The chain recombines TRBV6-5 with TRBJ1-1; TRBD1 is a possible D gene (6 bases). The CDR3 is 12 amino acids. Germline CDR1 MNHEY, CDR2 SVGAGI. With 10 bases removed from V and 8 bases from J, the gap between germline ends came to 17 bases. CDR3 in DNA: TGTGCCACCCAAAATAGGGGACAAGAAGCTTTCTTT. Translation gives CATQNRGQEAFF.